A single sample gave rise to the 10 T cell receptor beta chains below, sequenced in a study of T cells in Graves' hyperthyroidism and ophthalmopathy (dated by TCRdb to about 2019). Receptors were amplified or captured by multiplex PCR. The sequencer was an Illumina HiSeq 2000. The TCR beta CDR3 regions were amplified from RNA transcripts. The TCR CDR3 was subjected to a first round of RT-PCR using the HTBI primer set and the Qiagen OneStep RT-PCR kit. The public reads were reanalyzed by TCRdb: fastp trimming at Q25, MiXCR alignment, in-frame beta chains only. Rows are combined by CDR3 protein, so each entry shows the most common genes and DNA. This sample holds about 200,000 distinct CDR3 sequences; about 15% were observed only once. The ten largest make up roughly 55% of the sample. Sequencing used blood. Receptor source: a woman aged 45-60 years with Graves' hyperthyroidism.

This clonotype was counted a few times. The gene calls are TRBV2 and TRBJ2-6, with 9 bases fitting TRBD1. In germline, CDR1 is SNHLY, CDR2 FYNNEI. With V trimmed by 7 bases and J by 0 bases, 7 bases remained unmatched. The CDR3 totals 17 residues. The CDR3 sequence: CASKLVQGASGANVLTF. The CDR3 bases are TGTGCCAGCAAATTGGTACAGGGGGCCTCTGGGGCCAACGTCCTGACTTTC.

The V and J genes are TRBV12-3 or TRBV12-4 and TRBJ1-5; weak D call: TRBD1 (6 bases). With 7 bases removed from V and 0 bases from J, the gap between germline ends came to 10 bases. There are 14 residues in the CDR3. The CDR3: CASNGQFSNQPQHF. The CDR3 nucleotides are TGTGCCAGCAACGGACAGTTTAGCAATCAGCCCCAGCATTTT.

This clonotype has only a few counts. The rearrangement uses TRBV12-3 or TRBV12-4 and TRBJ1-4, with TRBD1 identical over 7 bases. The CDR3 spans 14 residues. J gave up 4 bases and V 8 bases, and 7 bases lay outside the gene matches. CDR3 nucleotides: TGTGCCAGCGGGCGGGACAGCAATAATGAAAAACTGTTTTTT. It codes for CASGRDSNNEKLFF.

This clonotype was observed at least ten times. This chain joins TRBV30 and TRBJ1-1; the match to TRBD1 covers 7 bases. J was trimmed by 2 bases and V by 3 bases; bases with no gene match: 15. The CDR3 sequence is 17 residues long. Germline assignment: CDR1 GTSNPN and CDR2 SVGIG (reference sequence). The CDR3 DNA sequence: TGTGCCTGGAGGAAACCACCTCTGGGACAGCAAAACACTGAAGCTTTCTTT. Translated, it gives CAWRKPPLGQQNTEAFF.

This clonotype was counted a few times. The chain employs TRBV4-2 and TRBJ2-7; 15 bases are a match to TRBD2. This CDR3 is 20 amino acids long. Germline-derived CDR1 and CDR2 are LGHNA and YNFKEQ. V gave up 1 base and J gave up 3 bases; unmatched junction bases: 13. Written as DNA, the CDR3 is TGTGCCAGCAGCCAAGGAACCGGGACTAGCGGGAGGTACTCCCTCTACGAGCAGTACTTC. Its translation is CASSQGTGTSGRYSLYEQYF.

The rearrangement uses TRBV7-9 and TRBJ2-6; the D is unclear. V gave up 3 bases and J gave up 2 bases, with 20 bases separating them. This CDR3 has 19 amino acids. Per the germline V gene, CDR1 is SEHNR and CDR2 is FQNEAQ (reference sequence). The CDR3 reads CASSFKFSQQRTGANVLTF. CDR3 nucleotide sequence: TGTGCCAGCAGCTTTAAATTCTCCCAGCAAAGGACTGGGGCCAACGTCCTGACTTTC.

This clonotype was picked up a small number of times. This rearrangement joins TRBV7-9 to TRBJ2-1, with 10 positions matching TRBD2. Unmatched junction bases numbered 18, after V lost 1 base and J lost 9 bases. This CDR3 spans 19 amino acids. In germline, CDR1 is SEHNR, CDR2 FQNEAQ (reference sequence). CDR3 nucleotides: TGTGCCAGCAGCTTAGTGGTGGTGAACAGAGCGGGAGGGCCGGGTGAGCAGTTCTTC. It specifies CASSLVVVNRAGGPGEQFF.

The V call is TRBV7-6, the J call TRBJ2-3; D unresolved. The CDR3 contains 15 residues. The germline V and J ends were trimmed by 1 base and 2 bases, with 10 bases remaining between them. The germline V gene has CDR1 SGHVS and CDR2 FNYEAQ. The CDR3 protein is CASSLGILATDTQYF. CDR3 sequence (DNA): TGTGCCAGCAGCTTAGGTATTTTGGCCACAGATACGCAGTATTTT.

This clonotype was observed at least ten times. The chain carries TRBV13 and TRBJ2-3; a weak D match, TRBD1 (5 bases). V lost 3 bases and J lost 0, with 7 bases in between. The CDR3 covers 14 residues. Germline values: CDR1 PRHDT, CDR2 FYEKMQ (reference sequence). The CDR3 sequence: CASSFPGSTDTQYF. The CDR3 bases are TGTGCCAGCAGCTTTCCAGGGAGCACAGATACGCAGTATTTT.

In its sample, this clonotype was seen many times. The chain uses TRBV7-2 and TRBJ1-1; 8 bases line up with TRBD1. Germline values: CDR1 SGHTA, CDR2 FQGNSA. CDR3 length: 15 amino acids. V lost 5 bases, J lost 1 base, and 6 bases stayed unmatched. For the CDR3, the DNA is TGTGCCAGCAGCCCCTCTGGGACAGGGAACACTGAAGCTTTCTTT. Protein product: CASSPSGTGNTEAFF.